One TCR beta chain is described in this entry. This PCR relied on a set of 60 Vbeta primers and 13 Jbeta primers. Generated by immunoSEQ multiplex PCR, the TCRdb table keeps only in-frame clones and is missing some. The sample lists about 150,000 clones; approximately 86% were seen once. This sample is drawn from a study of cytomegalovirus exposure and HLA in healthy donors. The CDR3 length is 16 residues. In germline, CDR1 is LNHDA, CDR2 SQIVND (reference sequence). V was shortened by 4 bases and J by 0 bases, with 13 bases between the two germline ends. Sequencing input: PBMCs. This TCR was sampled from a woman between 35 and 50 years old in good health and CMV-seronegative. J is TRBJ1-5 and V is TRBV19; no clear D. The CDR3 here is CASSTLMTYSNQPQHF. DNA of the CDR3: TGTGCCAGTAGTACGCTCATGACTTATAGCAATCAGCCCCAGCATTTT.